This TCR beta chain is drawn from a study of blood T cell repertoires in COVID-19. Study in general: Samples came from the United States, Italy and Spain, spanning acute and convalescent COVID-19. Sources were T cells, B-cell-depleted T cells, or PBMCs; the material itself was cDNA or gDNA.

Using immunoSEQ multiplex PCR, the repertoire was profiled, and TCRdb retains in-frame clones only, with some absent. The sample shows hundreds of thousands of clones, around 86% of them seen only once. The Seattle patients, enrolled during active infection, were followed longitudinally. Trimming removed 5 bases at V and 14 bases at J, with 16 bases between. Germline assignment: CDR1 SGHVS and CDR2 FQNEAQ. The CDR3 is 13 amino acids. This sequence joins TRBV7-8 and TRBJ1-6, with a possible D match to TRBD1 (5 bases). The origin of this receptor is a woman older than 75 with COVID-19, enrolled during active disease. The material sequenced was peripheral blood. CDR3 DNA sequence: TGTGCCAGCAGCCCTCTCCGGGGGGTAGCCCTCCACTTT. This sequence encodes CASSPLRGVALHF. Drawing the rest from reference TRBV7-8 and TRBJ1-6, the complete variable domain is GAGVSQSPRYKVAKRGQDVALRCDPISGHVSLFWYQQALGQGPEFLTYFQNEAQLDKSGLPSDRFFAERPEGSVSTLKIQRTQQEDSAVYLCASSPLRGVALHFGNGTRLTVT.